The rows below give T cell receptor beta chains drawn from one sample of a study of shared clonotypes between healthy human individuals. This table comes from immunoSEQ multiplex PCR, and its TCRdb copy is limited to in-frame clones, with some not included. The table shows 450,000 to 700,000 clones, with roughly 95% occurring only once. Sequenced sample: naive CD8+ T cells sorted from blood. The receptors were sampled from a woman aged 30 to 39 in good health. CDR3s include the opening cysteine and the closing phenylalanine or tryptophan. A D gene is named only where the DNA matches it firmly. A row's size may be missing; if present it is once, few, many or a size class.

d_gene,abundance,v_gene,j_gene,CDR3aa,CDR3nt
.,.,TRBV4-2,TRBJ2-1,CASSVRDSSRNEQFF,TGTGCCAGCAGCGTCCGGGACTCTTCTCGCAATGAGCAGTTCTTC
.,.,TRBV19,TRBJ2-7,CASSPGLLRGYEQYF,TGTGCCAGTAGCCCCGGACTCCTTCGTGGCTACGAGCAGTACTTC
TRBD2,.,TRBV28,TRBJ2-1,CASSTTGLAGVPNSDNEQFF,TGTGCCAGCAGTACCACAGGACTAGCGGGAGTCCCTAATTCGGACAATGAGCAGTTCTTC
TRBD1,few,TRBV7-8,TRBJ1-1,CASSLGTGWDTEAFF,TGTGCCAGCAGCTTAGGGACAGGGTGGGACACTGAAGCTTTCTTT
TRBD1,.,TRBV4-1,TRBJ2-7,CASSQAGPGQGSPSPYEQYF,TGCGCCAGCAGCCAAGCCGGGCCGGGACAGGGTTCTCCTTCTCCCTACGAGCAGTACTTC
.,.,TRBV5-1,TRBJ2-7,CASSLAQGFTTYEQYF,TGCGCCAGCAGCTTGGCCCAGGGTTTTACCACCTACGAGCAGTACTTC
.,.,TRBV13,TRBJ2-5,CASNRRGAGETQYF,TGTGCCAGCAACCGCCGAGGGGCCGGGGAGACCCAGTACTTC
.,.,TRBV28,TRBJ2-5,CASSPGRGETQYF,TGTGCCAGCAGCCCCGGACGGGGGGAGACCCAGTACTTC
TRBD2,.,TRBV14,TRBJ2-1,CASSQSTSGVNEQFF,TGTGCCAGCAGCCAATCTACTAGCGGGGTCAATGAGCAGTTCTTC
.,.,TRBV27,TRBJ1-2,CASSFGETLGIYGYTF,TGTGCCAGCAGTTTTGGGGAGACGCTGGGAATCTATGGCTACACCTTC
TRBD1,.,TRBV15,TRBJ1-5,CATSRDGTGGVQPQHF,TGTGCCACCAGCAGAGATGGTACAGGGGGCGTTCAGCCCCAGCATTTT
TRBD1,.,TRBV19,TRBJ1-1,CASRTGGTEAFF,TGTGCCAGTAGAACAGGGGGGACTGAAGCTTTCTTT
TRBD1,.,TRBV7-2,TRBJ1-1,CASSLEGAHTEAFF,TGTGCCAGCAGCTTAGAGGGGGCGCATACTGAAGCTTTCTTT
.,many,TRBV5-4,TRBJ1-1,CASSVDSEAFF,TGTGCCAGCAGCGTGGACAGTGAAGCTTTCTTT
.,.,TRBV11-2,TRBJ2-7,CASSLGGSYEQYF,TGTGCCAGCAGCTTAGGCGGCAGTTACGAGCAGTACTTC
.,.,TRBV7-2,TRBJ2-2,CASSFGRLFTGELFF,TGTGCCAGCAGCTTTGGACGATTATTCACCGGGGAGCTGTTTTTT
.,.,TRBV6-5,TRBJ2-7,CASSASANSYEQYF,TGTGCCAGCAGTGCTAGCGCCAACTCCTACGAGCAGTACTTC
.,.,TRBV5-6,TRBJ2-1,CASSLSNEQFF,TGTGCCAGCAGCTTGTCGAATGAGCAGTTCTTC
.,.,TRBV9,TRBJ2-2,CASSVYLTGELFF,TGTGCCAGCAGCGTATACTTAACCGGGGAGCTGTTTTTT
.,.,TRBV27,TRBJ2-7,CASSSGPSYEQYF,TGTGCCAGCAGTTCAGGGCCCTCCTACGAGCAGTACTTC
TRBD2,.,TRBV15,TRBJ2-2,CATSRDKGLAGNTGELFF,TGTGCCACCAGCAGAGATAAAGGACTAGCGGGAAACACCGGGGAGCTGTTTTTT
TRBD1,.,TRBV29-1,TRBJ1-2,CSALSTGQGVDGYTF,TGCAGCGCCCTATCGACTGGACAGGGTGTCGATGGCTACACCTTC
TRBD2,.,TRBV2,TRBJ2-3,CASSPSGLRDTQYF,TGTGCCAGCAGCCCTAGCGGGCTACGAGATACGCAGTATTTT
.,.,TRBV27,TRBJ2-7,CASSQGFSYEQYF,TGTGCCAGCAGTCAAGGGTTCTCCTACGAGCAGTACTTC
TRBD2,.,TRBV2,TRBJ2-2,CASSPTAGANTGELFF,TGTGCCAGCAGTCCAACAGCGGGGGCGAACACCGGGGAGCTGTTTTTT
.,.,TRBV27,TRBJ2-3,CASSPNTQYF,TGTGCCAGCTCCCCTAATACGCAGTATTTT
TRBD1,.,TRBV7-9,TRBJ1-4,CASSPTDRAATNEKLFF,TGTGCCAGCAGCCCAACGGACAGGGCCGCAACTAATGAAAAACTGTTTTTT
TRBD2,.,TRBV27,TRBJ2-2,CASSRLAGVAGELFF,TGTGCCAGCAGCCGACTAGCGGGTGTCGCCGGGGAGCTGTTTTTT
.,.,TRBV9,TRBJ1-1,CASSVEGGTEAFF,TGTGCCAGCAGCGTAGAGGGGGGCACTGAAGCTTTCTTT
.,.,TRBV19,TRBJ2-1,CASSPSQEPSYNEQFF,TGTGCCAGTAGTCCTTCACAGGAACCCTCCTACAATGAGCAGTTCTTC
.,once,TRBV7-9,TRBJ2-7,CASSQGSHEQYF,TGTGCCAGCAGCCAAGGGTCCCACGAGCAGTACTTC
.,.,TRBV7-6,TRBJ2-7,CASSFGPSYEQYF,TGTGCCAGCAGCTTTGGACCCTCCTACGAGCAGTACTTC
.,.,TRBV21-1,TRBJ2-5,CASSRRLRDRVQETQYF,TGTGCCAGCAGCCGCCGTCTCCGGGACAGGGTCCAAGAGACCCAGTACTTC
.,.,TRBV28,TRBJ2-3,CASSFISSTDTQYF,TGTGCCAGCAGTTTCATATCTAGCACAGATACGCAGTATTTT
TRBD1,.,TRBV27,TRBJ2-7,CASAAGTGGIYEQYF,TGTGCCAGCGCAGCCGGGACAGGGGGCATTTACGAGCAGTACTTC
TRBD1,.,TRBV7-8,TRBJ2-1,CASKGQGNNEQFF,TGTGCCAGCAAGGGACAGGGGAACAATGAGCAGTTCTTC
.,.,TRBV2,TRBJ2-7,CASSEGSRLPYEQYF,TGTGCCAGCAGTGAAGGGTCAAGGCTCCCCTACGAGCAGTACTTC
.,.,TRBV5-6,TRBJ2-1,CASSNRDHYNEQFF,TGTGCCAGCAGCAACCGGGACCACTACAATGAGCAGTTCTTC
TRBD2,.,TRBV27,TRBJ2-7,CASSLRVAGTYEQYF,TGTGCCAGCAGTTTACGGGTAGCGGGGACCTACGAGCAGTACTTC
.,.,TRBV2,TRBJ2-7,CASSELGSSYEQYF,TGTGCCAGCAGTGAATTAGGCAGTTCCTACGAGCAGTACTTC
TRBD2,.,TRBV10-2,TRBJ2-7,CASSGIPGLADLEQYF,TGCGCCAGCAGTGGGATCCCGGGACTAGCGGACCTCGAGCAGTACTTC
TRBD1,.,TRBV7-8,TRBJ1-4,CASSLVQGLGTNEKLFF,TGTGCCAGCAGCTTGGTACAGGGGCTGGGAACTAATGAAAAACTGTTTTTT